This T cell receptor (beta chain) was documented in a study of response to subunit inactivated influenza vaccine. Points from the study as a whole: The authors proposed limited new T cell recruitment per seasonal influenza vaccination.

The table lists this clonotype with a few counts. Antigen specificity is unknown. TCRdb reprocessed the RT-PCR reads with MiXCR, giving one entry per CDR3 protein. The data contain roughly 650,000 distinct CDR3 sequences, 15% to 19% of them singletons. The germline V gene encodes CDR1 SGHRS and CDR2 YFSETQ. V lost 4 bases and J 0 bases, leaving 13 bases between the germline ends. The CDR3 covers 15 residues. The chain is built from TRBV5-1 and TRBJ2-5; D is unresolved. The sample consisted of PBMCs from blood, taken approximately 12 days after vaccination. The source of this sequence is a man in his fifties who received an inactivated influenza vaccine. The DNA of the CDR3 is TGCGCCAGCAGCCCGCGACTGCAGTACCAAGAGACCCAGTACTTC. Residues: CASSPRLQYQETQYF.